The 10 T cell receptor beta chains below come from one sample, sequenced in a study of blood T cell repertoires in COVID-19. TCRdb's table, derived via immunoSEQ multiplex PCR, lists solely in-frame clones and lacks some. The sample lists 150,000 to 200,000 clones, 92% occurring once. The sample was peripheral blood. These receptor sequences come from a man in his thirties or forties with COVID-19, enrolled during active disease.

The chain couples TRBV27 to TRBJ2-5; 12 nucleotides align to TRBD2. Per germline, CDR1 MNHEY and CDR2 SMNVEV (reference sequence). The V and J ends lost 6 bases and 5 bases, in that order; junction bases with no gene match: 4. The CDR3 extends over 14 amino acids. The CDR3 DNA reads TGTGCCAGCAGCCGACTAGCGGGAGTGGAGACCCAGTACTTC. It specifies CASSRLAGVETQYF.

V gene TRBV6-5 combines with J gene TRBJ2-3, with D perhaps TRBD2 (5 bases). The germline V gene encodes CDR1 MNHEY and CDR2 SVGAGI. The CDR3 spans 13 residues. V was pared by 2 bases and J by 5 bases, with 8 bases between. The CDR3 nucleotides are TGTGCCAGCAGTTACGGAGGACTAGATACGCAGTATTTT. It is translated as CASSYGGLDTQYF.

This chain links TRBV27 with TRBJ2-5; D is possibly TRBD2 (6 bases). The CDR3 is made up of 14 amino acids. The V and J ends lost 5 bases and 1 base respectively, with 11 bases between them. Germline V gene sequence: CDR1 MNHEY, CDR2 SMNVEV (reference sequence). In nucleotides, the CDR3 is TGTGCCAGCAGTCTAGGAGGGGCCCAAGAGACCCAGTACTTC. It specifies CASSLGGAQETQYF.

This chain connects TRBV27 to TRBJ1-1; tentative D call: TRBD1 (6 bases). Between the trimmed V and J ends, which lost 8 bases and 4 bases, there was a span of 11 bases. CDR1 is MNHEY, CDR2 SMNVEV, per germline (reference sequence). The CDR3 is 12 amino acids. CDR3 region: CASGRGGTEAFF. The CDR3 nucleotides read TGTGCCAGCGGTAGGGGGGGCACTGAAGCTTTCTTT.

The chain has TRBV7-9 and TRBJ2-4; TRBD2 might be the D (6 bases). V was trimmed by 0 bases and J by 8 bases, leaving 11 bases between them. CDR1 is SEHNR, CDR2 FQNEAQ, per germline (reference sequence). The CDR3 has 14 amino acids. CDR3 residues: CASSLAGGSDIQYF. The CDR3 DNA sequence: TGTGCCAGCAGCTTAGCGGGAGGATCTGACATTCAGTACTTC.

V usage is TRBV5-4 and J usage is TRBJ1-1, with 8 bases identical to TRBD1. J gave up 4 bases and V 4 bases, and 9 bases lay outside the gene matches. The CDR3 runs to 15 residues. Germline lookup yields CDR1 SGHNT and CDR2 YYREEE (reference sequence). CDR3 in DNA: TGTGCCAGCAGCCAAAAAACAGGGGGTTTCACTGAAGCTTTCTTT. It is translated as CASSQKTGGFTEAFF.

This chain connects TRBV11-3 to TRBJ2-5, with a tentative D call TRBD1 (5 bases). Deletions cut 3 bases from V and 6 bases from J, with 17 bases between. Germline V gene sequence: CDR1 SGHNT, CDR2 YENEEA. CDR3 length: 15 residues. The DNA of the CDR3 is TGTGCCAGCAGCTTGGGCCCAGGGCCGGAAAAGACCCAGTACTTC. It translates to CASSLGPGPEKTQYF.

The chain recombines TRBV5-1 with TRBJ1-5; D perhaps matches TRBD1 (5 bases). Germline V gene lookup returns CDR1 SGHRS and CDR2 YFSETQ. V dropped 4 bases and J dropped 0 bases, with 11 bases sitting between them. This CDR3 has 15 amino acids. The CDR3 DNA is TGCGCCAGCAGCCCAACAGGAATTAGCAATCAGCCCCAGCATTTT. Translation gives CASSPTGISNQPQHF.

The gene calls are TRBV9 and TRBJ1-4, with no clear D. This CDR3 is built from 15 residues. Germline V lookup: CDR1 SGDLS, CDR2 YYNGEE. Trimming took off 1 base at V and 6 bases at J, with 13 bases between the two ends. The CDR3, as DNA: TGTGCCAGCAGCGTATTCTCCGGGATCGATGAAAAACTGTTTTTT. It specifies CASSVFSGIDEKLFF. The complete variable domain, with remaining parts taken from reference TRBV9 and TRBJ1-4, reads DSGVTQTPKHLITATGQRVTLRCSPRSGDLSVYWYQQSLDQGLQFLIQYYNGEERAKGNILERFSAQQFPDLHSELNLSSLELGDSALYFCASSVFSGIDEKLFFGSGTQLSVL.

The rearrangement links TRBV27 to TRBJ1-1; TRBD1 is a possible D gene (5 bases). Germline V gives CDR1 MNHEY, CDR2 SMNVEV (reference sequence). The CDR3 contains 13 residues. Trimming cost V 3 bases and J 5 bases, with 10 bases left between them. Here the CDR3 reads CASSFSGRTEAFF. CDR3 bases: TGTGCCAGCAGTTTTTCAGGGCGGACTGAAGCTTTCTTT.